A single sample is the source of the 30 T cell receptor beta chains below, sequenced in a study of beta chain features in type 1 diabetes. All of the isolated RNA was reverse transcribed, so expressed TCRB transcripts were sequenced. Measured with immunoSEQ multiplex PCR; TCRdb has only the in-frame clones, and not every one. The sample lists approximately 160,000 clones, roughly 8% occurring once. The sequenced sample consisted of central memory CD4+ T cells from blood. The receptors were gathered from a man aged 18 to 30 in good health.

This clone occurred a few times. The chain recombines TRBV7-2 with TRBJ2-5, with D maybe TRBD1 (7 bases). The ends were cut back, 3 bases at V and 4 bases at J, with 21 bases in the middle. CDR1 is SGHTA, CDR2 FQGNSA, per germline. The CDR3 contains 17 residues. CDR3 coding DNA: TGTGCCAGCAGCTTCCAGGGGGGACCAACTAATGGAGAGACCCAGTACTTC. Translating gives CASSFQGGPTNGETQYF.

The gene calls are TRBV28 and TRBJ1-5; 7 nucleotides line up with TRBD1. Looked up from germline, CDR1 is MDHEN and CDR2 is SYDVKM. This CDR3 contains 15 residues. After removal of 6 bases from V and 6 bases from J, the junction contained 11 bases not matched to a gene. The CDR3 here is CASSPDRIGRQPQHF. The CDR3 DNA follows: TGTGCCAGCAGCCCGGACAGGATTGGGCGTCAGCCCCAGCATTTT.

This chain links TRBV6-1 with TRBJ2-7, with TRBD2 matching over 10 bases. CDR1 is MNHNS, CDR2 SASEGT, per germline. There are 14 residues in the CDR3. Germline trimming cut 4 bases from V and 3 bases from J; bases unmatched to any gene: 3. This chain's CDR3 is CASSVPSGSYEQYF. The CDR3 DNA reads TGTGCCAGCAGTGTTCCTAGCGGGAGCTACGAGCAGTACTTC.

On this clone: The germline gene is not matched at one end of the junction; a read error may be the cause. The chain uses TRBV5-1 and TRBJ2-6, with D unresolved. The CDR3 runs 13 residues. Germline CDR1 and CDR2: SGHRS and YFSETQ. CDR3 in amino acids: CASSRLGANVLTF. The CDR3 DNA reads TGTGCCAGCAGCCGTCTTGGGGCCAACGTCCTGACTTTC.

The sample holds a few counts of this clone. The chain carries TRBV7-9 and TRBJ1-1, with D maybe TRBD1 (6 bases). CDR1 is SEHNR, CDR2 FQNEAQ, per germline (reference sequence). Trimming took off 3 bases at V and 0 bases at J, with 8 bases between the two ends. This CDR3 contains 14 residues. The CDR3 nucleotides read TGTGCCAGCAGCTTTACAGGGCTGAACACTGAAGCTTTCTTT. Its protein is CASSFTGLNTEAFF.

The table lists this clone with many counts. The same CDR3 arises from other DNA sequences in this sample as well. The V call is TRBV5-1, the J call TRBJ2-6, with unresolved D. Germline-derived CDR1 and CDR2 are SGHRS and YFSETQ. CDR3 length: 15 amino acids. Deletions cut 0 bases from V and 0 bases from J, with 4 bases between. The CDR3 nucleotides read TGCGCCAGCAGCTTGGGGAGCTCTGGGGCCAACGTCCTGACTTTC. It yields the protein CASSLGSSGANVLTF. The entire variable domain, with the rest obtained from reference TRBV5-1 and TRBJ2-6, is as follows: KAGVTQTPRYLIKTRGQQVTLSCSPISGHRSVSWYQQTPGQGLQFLFEYFSETQRNKGNFPGRFSGRQFSNSRSEMNVSTLELGDSALYLCASSLGSSGANVLTFGAGSRLTVL.

This clone was counted only a few times. The genes are TRBV27 and TRBJ1-5, with D possibly being TRBD1 (5 bases). This CDR3 is built from 16 residues. CDR1 is MNHEY and CDR2 is SMNVEV in the germline V gene (reference sequence). Deletions cut 5 bases from V and 5 bases from J, with 19 bases between. Written as DNA, the CDR3 is TGTGCCAGCAGTCCCACGCCCGGCAGGGTGGATCAGCCCCAGCATTTT. It is translated as CASSPTPGRVDQPQHF.

This rearrangement joins TRBV19 to TRBJ2-1, with 13 positions matching TRBD2. The V segment lost 5 bases and the J segment 9 bases; nucleotides outside the gene matches: 4. The germline gives CDR1 LNHDA, CDR2 SQIVND (reference sequence). The length of the CDR3 is 14 residues. The CDR3: CASSRTSGRSEQFF. CDR3 nucleotide sequence: TGTGCCAGTAGTCGGACTAGCGGGAGAAGTGAGCAGTTCTTC.

This clone was observed a few times. This sequence joins TRBV7-9 and TRBJ1-5; 10 positions agree with TRBD1. Trimming took 5 bases from V and 2 from J; bases not matched to a gene: 6. This CDR3 has 16 amino acids. The germline CDR1 and CDR2 sequences are SEHNR and FQNEAQ (reference sequence). The CDR3, as DNA: TGTGCCAGCAGCCCAGGACAGGGGGATGGCAATCAGCCCCAGCATTTT. This encodes CASSPGQGDGNQPQHF.

This clone was recorded a few times. The V and J genes are TRBV2 and TRBJ2-1; tentatively, D is TRBD1 (6 bases). Germline V CDR1 and CDR2: SNHLY, FYNNEI. The CDR3 contains 14 residues. The V end was cut by 5 bases, the J end by 3 bases, with 11 bases between. The CDR3 coding sequence is TGTGCCAGCAGTTATGGACAGAGCTACAATGAGCAGTTCTTC. Amino acids: CASSYGQSYNEQFF.

This clone was seen many times. The chain couples TRBV7-2 to TRBJ1-2; D unclear. The CDR3 contains 16 residues. Looked up from germline, CDR1 is SGHTA and CDR2 is FQGNSA. V was pared by 4 bases and J by 6 bases, with 21 bases between. In DNA, the CDR3 is TGTGCCAGCAGCTCCCCGGGTCGCATGGGAGTGGATGGCTACACCTTC. This encodes CASSSPGRMGVDGYTF.

This clone was picked up many times. CDR3 in amino acids: CSVASSGNTEQFF. CDR3 sequence (DNA): TGCAGCGTTGCGTCTAGCGGGAACACTGAGCAGTTCTTC. The chain joins TRBV29-1 to TRBJ2-1, with 9 bases identical to TRBD2. V trimming: 4 bases; J trimming: 9 bases; junction bases outside the gene matches: 7. Germline values: CDR1 SQVTM, CDR2 ANQGSEA. The CDR3 is 13 amino acids.

The chain links TRBV28 to TRBJ1-2; TRBD1 might be the D (5 bases). Trimming removed 2 bases at V and 9 bases at J, with 16 bases between. The CDR3 extends over 14 amino acids. CDR1 is MDHEN, CDR2 SYDVKM, per germline. The CDR3 bases are TGTGCCAGCAGTTTACCCGGGGGGGGTGGGAGCTACACCTTC. Translation gives CASSLPGGGGSYTF.

This clone was seen only a few times. The V and J genes are TRBV2 and TRBJ2-3, with TRBD2 matching 10 bases. The V gene's germline CDR1 is SNHLY and CDR2 FYNNEI. CDR3 length equals 15 residues. The ends lost 3 bases at V and 6 bases at J; junction bases unmatched: 6. The CDR3, as DNA: TGTGCCAGCAGTGACCGAGCGGGGGGGGTGGATACGCAGTATTTT. It yields the protein CASSDRAGGVDTQYF.

This clone was recorded a few times. The chain is built from TRBV25-1 and TRBJ1-4; TRBD1 agrees at 8 bases. This CDR3 is 18 amino acids long. V lost 6 bases, J lost 7 bases, and 19 bases stayed unmatched. Germline CDR1 reads MGHDK; CDR2 reads SYGVNS. CDR3 DNA: TGTGCCAGCAGCCCGAGGTACTATGCCGGGACAGGTGCTGAAAAACTGTTTTTT. Amino acid sequence: CASSPRYYAGTGAEKLFF.

This clone has a count of ten or more. V usage is TRBV30 and J usage is TRBJ1-1; D possibly corresponds to TRBD1 (6 bases). The CDR3 length is 13 residues. CDR1 is GTSNPN and CDR2 is SVGIG in the germline V gene (reference sequence). V lost 4 bases and J 1 base, leaving 10 bases between the germline ends. The CDR3 sequence is CAWMRGPNTEAFF. Here the CDR3 DNA reads TGTGCCTGGATGCGGGGGCCGAACACTGAAGCTTTCTTT. The whole variable domain, filled in from reference TRBV30 and TRBJ1-1, reads SQTIHQWPATLVQPVGSPLSLECTVEGTSNPNLYWYRQAAGRGLQLLFYSVGIGQISSEVPQNLSASRPQDRQFILSSKKLLLSDSGFYLCAWMRGPNTEAFFGQGTRLTVV.

The gene calls are TRBV4-2 and TRBJ1-2; tentative D call: TRBD1 (5 bases). CDR3 length equals 16 residues. The germline V gene encodes CDR1 LGHNA and CDR2 YNFKEQ. V lost 4 bases and J lost 9, with 24 bases in between. CDR3 loop: CASSLPAGTGGERYTF. The CDR3 nucleotides are TGTGCCAGCAGCCTACCTGCCGGGACCGGGGGGGAACGCTACACCTTC.

This clone was seen a handful of times. V is TRBV5-1 and J is TRBJ1-2; TRBD1 matches at 9 bases. Trimming at V came to 3 bases and at J to 3 bases, leaving 3 bases not matched to a gene. The CDR3 length is 14 residues. The germline CDR1 and CDR2 sequences are SGHRS and YFSETQ. CDR3 nucleotides: TGCGCCAGCAGCTCGAGGACAGGGGACTATGGCTACACCTTC. This sequence encodes CASSSRTGDYGYTF.

This clone appeared many times. The chain combines TRBV4-2 with TRBJ2-5, with D tentatively TRBD2 (7 bases). From germline, CDR1 is LGHNA and CDR2 YNFKEQ. V shed 2 bases and J shed 6 bases, with 19 bases lying between them. CDR3 length: 16 residues. The CDR3 bases are TGTGCCAGCAGCCAATTCTCGGGGGGCTCATGGAAGACCCAGTACTTC. Its translation is CASSQFSGGSWKTQYF.

This clone was seen only a few times. The chain employs TRBV29-1 and TRBJ2-7; D is possibly TRBD2 (6 bases). Germline V gene data show CDR1 as SQVTM and CDR2 as ANQGSEA. V lost 3 bases and J 6 bases, leaving 18 bases between the germline ends. The CDR3 is 14 amino acids. Here the CDR3 reads CSVDSRQGGSEQYF. CDR3 DNA sequence: TGCAGCGTTGATTCAAGGCAGGGAGGTTCCGAGCAGTACTTC.

The rearrangement uses TRBV7-2 and TRBJ2-5; 7 nucleotides agree with TRBD2. TRBJ2-7 matches the DNA end more closely, so the J call is doubtful. Germline CDR1 is SGHTA and CDR2 is FQGNSA. The CDR3 consists of 15 residues. Here the CDR3 DNA reads TGTGCCAGCAGCTTCTCTAACGGGAGGTCCCACGAGCAGTACTTC. Translated: CASSFSNGRSHEQYF.

On this clone itself: One end of the junction is discordant with germline, which a read error may explain. The rearrangement uses TRBV27 and TRBJ1-5; D unresolved. This CDR3 region has 9 residues. CDR1 and CDR2 (germline): MNHEY, SMNVEV (reference sequence). CDR3 in amino acids: CSPQWPQHF. CDR3 sequence (DNA): TGCAGTCCTCAGTGGCCCCAGCATTTT.

The V gene is TRBV6-5, the J gene TRBJ2-2; possibly TRBD1 for D (6 bases). V was clipped by 5 bases and J by 4 bases, with 8 bases between them. The CDR3 is 13 amino acids. In germline, CDR1 is MNHEY, CDR2 SVGAGI. DNA for the CDR3: TGTGCCAGCAGTAAACAGGGCACCGGGGAGCTGTTTTTT. This encodes CASSKQGTGELFF.

This clone was counted between two and nine times. The chain's CDR3 is CASSHMTSGYYEQYF. In DNA, the CDR3 is TGCGCCAGCAGCCATATGACTAGCGGCTACTACGAGCAGTACTTC. The J gene is TRBJ2-7, the V gene TRBV4-1; 9 positions match TRBD2. CDR3 length: 15 amino acids. V lost 3 bases to trimming and J lost 3 bases; unmatched junction nucleotides: 6. Per the germline V gene, CDR1 is MGHRA and CDR2 is YSYEKL.

The table lists this clone with a few counts. The chain combines TRBV30 with TRBJ1-5; the D gene is possibly TRBD1 (6 bases). CDR3 size: 13 residues. Trimming took off 1 base at V and 4 bases at J, with 8 bases between the two ends. Germline CDR1 is GTSNPN and CDR2 is SVGIG (reference sequence). The CDR3 region is CAWSDTGNQPQHF. Here the CDR3 DNA reads TGTGCCTGGAGTGATACAGGGAATCAGCCCCAGCATTTT.

The CDR3 nucleotides are TGTGCCAGCAGCTTTGGGACAGGGGGCGAGCAGTACTTC. Protein sequence: CASSFGTGGEQYF. The J gene is TRBJ2-7, the V gene TRBV9, with TRBD1 identical over 11 bases. Germline assignment: CDR1 SGDLS and CDR2 YYNGEE. Trimming took 4 bases from V and 6 from J; bases not matched to a gene: 3. The CDR3 is 13 residues long. The full variable domain, rest sourced from reference TRBV9 and TRBJ2-7, is DSGVTQTPKHLITATGQRVTLRCSPRSGDLSVYWYQQSLDQGLQFLIQYYNGEERAKGNILERFSAQQFPDLHSELNLSSLELGDSALYFCASSFGTGGEQYFGPGTRLTVT.

This clone was counted at least ten times. Other DNA sequences in the same sample also yield this CDR3. The chain joins TRBV7-2 to TRBJ2-7; D might be TRBD2 (7 bases). This CDR3 region has 14 residues. Germline values: CDR1 SGHTA, CDR2 FQGNSA. Trimming removed 1 base from V and 6 bases from J, with 13 bases in between. The CDR3 reads CASSLEGGGREQYF. DNA of the CDR3: TGTGCCAGCAGCTTAGAGGGGGGGGGCCGCGAGCAGTACTTC.

J is TRBJ1-5 and V is TRBV11-2; D perhaps matches TRBD1 (5 bases). CDR3 length: 14 amino acids. The V end lost 5 bases, the J end lost 2 bases, and 10 bases lay between the germline ends. Germline V gene data show CDR1 as SGHAT and CDR2 as FQNNGV. The CDR3 sequence is CASSPGIGNQPQHF. CDR3 nucleotide sequence: TGTGCCAGCAGCCCAGGGATTGGCAATCAGCCCCAGCATTTT.

The chain uses TRBV28 and TRBJ2-7; a possible D gene is TRBD2 (6 bases). Germline V gene sequence: CDR1 MDHEN, CDR2 SYDVKM. Trimming pared 2 bases from V and 5 bases from J, leaving 7 bases between. This CDR3 is 12 amino acids long. The CDR3 coding sequence is TGTGCCAGCAGTTTAAGGGAGGACGAGCAGTACTTC. This gives the protein CASSLREDEQYF.

This chain links TRBV7-9 with TRBJ2-7; 7 bases map to TRBD2. CDR1 and CDR2 (germline): SEHNR, FQNEAQ (reference sequence). The V gene end was trimmed by 3 bases and the J gene end by 3 bases; junction bases not matched to a gene: 2. The CDR3 runs 13 residues. The DNA for the CDR3 is TGTGCCAGCAGCTTCGGCGGGGGCTACGAGCAGTACTTC. Residues: CASSFGGGYEQYF.